This T cell receptor beta chain appears in the sequencing data of a study of CD8 T cells in ankylosing spondylitis. A quantitative 5'-RACE method, one with molecular barcodes, was used to make TCR beta libraries. TCRdb fed the 5' RACE reads into MiXCR, producing one record per CDR3 protein. The table lists some 290,000 distinct CDR3 sequences, roughly 20% of them singletons, with 7.5% to 9.5% in the top ten. CDR3 length equals 14 residues. Trimming pared 4 bases from V and 8 bases from J, leaving 15 bases between. Germline CDR1 and CDR2: MDHEN and SYDVKM. Points on this clonotype: Its antigen is not identified.

Study outcomes and limitations: It was reported that disease-linked clones were significantly enriched in matched ankylosing spondylitis synovial fluid.

The chain couples TRBV28 to TRBJ2-1; D not certain. Sequencing input: blood, either unsorted or a sorted T cell fraction (not recorded which). This TCR was recovered from a male donor with ankylosing spondylitis or in good health (not recorded which). CDR3 in amino acids: CASSSADPYDEQFF. The CDR3 coding sequence is TGTGCCAGCAGTTCGGCTGACCCATACGATGAGCAGTTCTTC. Together with reference TRBV28 and TRBJ2-1, the CDR3 gives the full variable domain: DVKVTQSSRYLVKRTGEKVFLECVQDMDHENMFWYRQDPGLGLRLIYFSYDVKMKEKGDIPEGYSVSREKKERFSLILESASTNQTSMYLCASSSADPYDEQFFGPGTRLTVL.